This TCR beta chain was documented in a study of blood T cell repertoires in COVID-19. For the study at large: Samples of COVID-19 (acute and convalescent) were obtained from the United States, Italy and Spain. T cells, B-cell-depleted T cells, or PBMCs supplied cDNA or gDNA.

CDR3 length: 16 residues. The germline gives CDR1 SGHAT, CDR2 FQNNGV. The ends lost 5 bases at V and 5 bases at J; junction bases unmatched: 12. The authors' processing: Estimates of nucleated cell counts were drawn from the amplification of reference gene primers. Data came from immunoSEQ multiplex PCR; TCRdb stores just in-frame clones and leaves some out. For V, J and clone size, that table is used; D and trimming come from the DNA. The sample records roughly 210,000 clones, about 87% being singletons. The sample consisted of peripheral blood. The rearrangement links TRBV11-2 to TRBJ2-7; 10 bases agree with TRBD2. The source of this sequence is a man in his 70s with acute or convalescent COVID-19. This CDR3 reads CASSLTIGTSGNEQYF. The CDR3 coding sequence is TGTGCCAGCAGCCTGACTATAGGAACTAGCGGGAACGAGCAGTACTTC.